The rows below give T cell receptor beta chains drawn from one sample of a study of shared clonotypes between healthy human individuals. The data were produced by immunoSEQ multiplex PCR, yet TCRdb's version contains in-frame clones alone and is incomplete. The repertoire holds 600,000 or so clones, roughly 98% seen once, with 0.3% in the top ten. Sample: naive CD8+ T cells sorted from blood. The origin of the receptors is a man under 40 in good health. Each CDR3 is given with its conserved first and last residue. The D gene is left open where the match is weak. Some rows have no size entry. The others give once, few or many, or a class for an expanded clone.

CDR3: CASSYGSNPYEQYF; DNA: TGTGCCAGCAGTTACGGCAGTAACCCCTACGAGCAGTACTTC; J: TRBJ2-7; size: -; V: TRBV6-5; D: -
CDR3: CSVVLENRDEQYF; DNA: TGCAGCGTTGTACTAGAAAACCGGGACGAGCAGTACTTC; J: TRBJ2-7; size: -; V: TRBV29-1; D: -
CDR3: CASSLRDGSYEQYF; DNA: TGCGCCAGCAGCCTCCGCGACGGATCCTACGAGCAGTACTTC; J: TRBJ2-7; size: -; V: TRBV4-1; D: -
CDR3: CAIGTGDQETQYF; DNA: TGTGCCATCGGGACAGGGGACCAAGAGACCCAGTACTTC; J: TRBJ2-5; size: -; V: TRBV10-3; D: TRBD1
CDR3: CASSPRDREEGQPQHF; DNA: TGCGCCAGCAGCCCCCGGGACAGGGAAGAGGGTCAGCCCCAGCATTTT; J: TRBJ1-5; size: -; V: TRBV4-1; D: TRBD1
CDR3: CASSLARLAGGPGNRSYNEQFF; DNA: TGTGCCAGCAGCTTAGCCCGACTGGCGGGAGGGCCTGGAAATAGGTCCTACAATGAGCAGTTCTTC; J: TRBJ2-1; size: -; V: TRBV7-2; D: TRBD2
CDR3: CASSLPPGQAVSSYEQYF; DNA: TGCGCCAGCAGCTTGCCACCGGGACAGGCTGTTAGCTCCTACGAGCAGTACTTC; J: TRBJ2-7; size: once; V: TRBV5-1; D: TRBD1
CDR3: CASSVSLRPQETQYF; DNA: TGCGCCAGCAGTGTGTCCCTGCGACCCCAAGAGACCCAGTACTTC; J: TRBJ2-5; size: -; V: TRBV10-2; D: -
CDR3: CASSFRTGRETQYF; DNA: TGTGCCAGCAGCTTCCGGACAGGGAGAGAGACCCAGTACTTC; J: TRBJ2-5; size: -; V: TRBV11-2; D: TRBD1
CDR3: CASSSEGVEQYF; DNA: TGCGCCAGCAGCTCGGAAGGGGTCGAGCAGTACTTC; J: TRBJ2-7; size: -; V: TRBV5-1; D: -
CDR3: CSVEGTSGPYDTQYF; DNA: TGCAGCGTTGAAGGGACTAGCGGGCCCTACGATACGCAGTATTTT; J: TRBJ2-3; size: -; V: TRBV29-1; D: TRBD2
CDR3: CSAREQYGYTF; DNA: TGCAGTGCTAGAGAACAGTATGGCTACACCTTC; J: TRBJ1-2; size: few; V: TRBV20-1; D: -
CDR3: CASSLYSGRADTQYF; DNA: TGTGCCAGCAGTTTATATAGCGGGAGAGCCGATACGCAGTATTTT; J: TRBJ2-3; size: -; V: TRBV27; D: TRBD2
CDR3: CASSERGGSGNYEQYF; DNA: TGTGCCAGCAGTGAAAGGGGCGGTAGCGGGAACTACGAGCAGTACTTC; J: TRBJ2-7; size: -; V: TRBV6-1; D: TRBD2
CDR3: CASSLGLAGVDEQFF; DNA: TGTGCCAGCAGTTTGGGACTAGCGGGAGTTGATGAGCAGTTCTTC; J: TRBJ2-1; size: -; V: TRBV27; D: TRBD2
CDR3: CARSLGLAGGYDEQYF; DNA: TGTGCCAGAAGCCTCGGACTAGCGGGAGGTTACGACGAGCAGTACTTC; J: TRBJ2-7; size: -; V: TRBV5-3; D: TRBD2
CDR3: CASSRGPGATDTQYF; DNA: TGTGCCAGCAGCCGAGGGCCCGGAGCCACAGATACGCAGTATTTT; J: TRBJ2-3; size: once; V: TRBV7-6; D: -
CDR3: CASSDETARIELFF; DNA: TGTGCCAGCAGTGATGAGACAGCCCGAATCGAGCTGTTTTTT; J: TRBJ2-2; size: -; V: TRBV2; D: -
CDR3: CASSLAGSSNQPQHF; DNA: TGTGCCAGCAGCTTAGCAGGGAGCAGCAATCAGCCCCAGCATTTT; J: TRBJ1-5; size: -; V: TRBV11-2; D: -
CDR3: CASRIVPDYQETQYF; DNA: TGTGCCAGCAGAATAGTACCTGACTACCAAGAGACCCAGTACTTC; J: TRBJ2-5; size: -; V: TRBV6-5; D: -
CDR3: CATGRTSSYNEQFF; DNA: TGTGCCACCGGTAGGACCTCCTCCTACAATGAGCAGTTCTTC; J: TRBJ2-1; size: -; V: TRBV27; D: -
CDR3: CASSPRGLETQYF; DNA: TGTGCCAGCAGCCCGCGGGGGTTGGAGACCCAGTACTTC; J: TRBJ2-5; size: once; V: TRBV11-2; D: TRBD2
CDR3: CASSLDPGAGEDTQYF; DNA: TGTGCCAGCAGCTTGGACCCGGGGGCGGGAGAAGATACGCAGTATTTT; J: TRBJ2-3; size: -; V: TRBV7-9; D: -
CDR3: CASSLGDRATNEKLFF; DNA: TGCGCCAGCAGCTTGGGGGACAGAGCAACTAATGAAAAACTGTTTTTT; J: TRBJ1-4; size: -; V: TRBV5-1; D: TRBD1
CDR3: CASSLSGGPGFF; DNA: TGTGCCAGCAGCCTGTCCGGAGGTCCGGGGTTCTTC; J: TRBJ2-1; size: -; V: TRBV7-8; D: -
CDR3: CASSQGLGDEQYF; DNA: TGCGCCAGCAGCCAAGGGTTGGGGGACGAGCAGTACTTC; J: TRBJ2-7; size: -; V: TRBV4-1; D: -
CDR3: CSVDWGPQETQYF; DNA: TGCAGCGTTGACTGGGGGCCCCAAGAGACCCAGTACTTC; J: TRBJ2-5; size: -; V: TRBV29-1; D: -
CDR3: CASSLDSWQVGSGANVLTF; DNA: TGTGCCAGCAGCTTAGATTCGTGGCAGGTTGGCTCTGGGGCCAACGTCCTGACTTTC; J: TRBJ2-6; size: -; V: TRBV11-2; D: -
CDR3: CASSEGGGHTEAFF; DNA: TGCGCCAGCAGCGAAGGGGGTGGGCACACTGAAGCTTTCTTT; J: TRBJ1-1; size: -; V: TRBV5-1; D: -
CDR3: CASSPGQGLYEQYF; DNA: TGTGCCAGCAGTCCCGGACAGGGACTCTACGAGCAGTACTTC; J: TRBJ2-7; size: -; V: TRBV6-5; D: TRBD1
CDR3: CASSYTHSPAPPEAFF; DNA: TGTGCCAGCAGTTACACACACTCGCCCGCCCCCCCTGAAGCTTTCTTT; J: TRBJ1-1; size: -; V: TRBV6-5; D: -
CDR3: CASSLLAGGYNEQFF; DNA: TGTGCCAGCAGCTTGCTAGCGGGAGGGTACAATGAGCAGTTCTTC; J: TRBJ2-1; size: -; V: TRBV11-3; D: TRBD2
CDR3: CASSLVLGSGYEQYF; DNA: TGTGCCAGCAGCTTGGTACTAGGTTCGGGCTACGAGCAGTACTTC; J: TRBJ2-7; size: -; V: TRBV5-8; D: -
CDR3: CASSRESNEQFF; DNA: TGTGCCAGCAGCCGGGAATCGAATGAGCAGTTCTTC; J: TRBJ2-1; size: -; V: TRBV7-9; D: -
CDR3: CASSIGEGADEQYF; DNA: TGTGCCAGTAGTATAGGAGAAGGGGCAGATGAGCAGTACTTC; J: TRBJ2-7; size: -; V: TRBV19; D: -
CDR3: CASSLSLRTEQYF; DNA: TGTGCCAGCAGCTTGAGCCTTCGGACCGAGCAGTACTTC; J: TRBJ2-7; size: -; V: TRBV9; D: -
CDR3: CASSKLGPTGTGYYVDTEAFF; DNA: TGTGCCAGCAGCAAATTAGGGCCCACCGGGACAGGGTATTATGTGGACACTGAAGCTTTCTTT; J: TRBJ1-1; size: -; V: TRBV21-1; D: -
CDR3: CASSLSKAGVGYNEQFF; DNA: TGCGCCAGCAGCTTGTCTAAAGCGGGAGTAGGGTACAATGAGCAGTTCTTC; J: TRBJ2-1; size: -; V: TRBV5-1; D: TRBD2
CDR3: CASSESQADNEQFF; DNA: TGCGCCAGCAGTGAGAGCCAGGCGGACAATGAGCAGTTCTTC; J: TRBJ2-1; size: -; V: TRBV10-1; D: -
CDR3: CASSLNPAGTGIFRGYTF; DNA: TGTGCCAGCAGCTTGAATCCCGCCGGGACAGGGATATTTCGAGGCTACACCTTC; J: TRBJ1-2; size: -; V: TRBV5-4; D: TRBD1
CDR3: CASINSERLSCYEQYF; DNA: TGTGCCAGCATCAACTCGGAGCGTCTCTCATGCTACGAGCAGTACTTC; J: TRBJ2-7; size: -; V: TRBV11-3; D: -
CDR3: CASSLGGFGGAYNEQFF; DNA: TGTGCCAGCAGCTTAGGGGGTTTTGGGGGAGCATACAATGAGCAGTTCTTC; J: TRBJ2-1; size: -; V: TRBV7-9; D: -
CDR3: CASSLSLETLYYEQYF; DNA: TGTGCCAGCAGTTTATCCCTTGAAACCCTTTACTACGAGCAGTACTTC; J: TRBJ2-7; size: -; V: TRBV27; D: -
CDR3: CAWSGPSQYF; DNA: TGTGCCTGGAGTGGCCCCTCACAGTACTTC; J: TRBJ2-7; size: -; V: TRBV30; D: -
CDR3: CTSSQRPGHCNQPQHF; DNA: TGCACCAGCAGCCAACGACCGGGACACTGCAATCAGCCCCAGCATTTT; J: TRBJ1-5; size: -; V: TRBV1; D: -
CDR3: CASSLEGRNEQFF; DNA: TGTGCCAGCAGCTTAGAGGGGCGGAATGAGCAGTTCTTC; J: TRBJ2-1; size: -; V: TRBV11-2; D: -
CDR3: CASSSGSEQFF; DNA: TGTGCCAGCAGCAGTGGATCGGAGCAGTTCTTC; J: TRBJ2-1; size: -; V: TRBV11-3; D: -
CDR3: CASSGDTQYF; DNA: TGTGCCAGCAGCGGAGATACGCAGTATTTT; J: TRBJ2-3; size: -; V: TRBV7-9; D: -
CDR3: CASSLGYGSDTQYF; DNA: TGCGCCAGCAGCTTGGGGTATGGCTCAGATACGCAGTATTTT; J: TRBJ2-3; size: -; V: TRBV5-1; D: -